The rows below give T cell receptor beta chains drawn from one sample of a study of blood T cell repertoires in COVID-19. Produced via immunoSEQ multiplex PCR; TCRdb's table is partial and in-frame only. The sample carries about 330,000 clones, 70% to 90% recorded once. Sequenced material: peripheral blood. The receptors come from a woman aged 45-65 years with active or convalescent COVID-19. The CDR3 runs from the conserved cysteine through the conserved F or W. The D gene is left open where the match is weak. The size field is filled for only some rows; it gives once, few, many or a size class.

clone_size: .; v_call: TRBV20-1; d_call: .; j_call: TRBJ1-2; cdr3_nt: TGCAGTGCTAGTCACTTTCCTAACTATGGCTACACCTTC; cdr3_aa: CSASHFPNYGYTF
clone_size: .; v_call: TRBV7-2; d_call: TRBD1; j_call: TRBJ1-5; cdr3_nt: TGTGCCAGCAGCCTCGACAGGGGAGGTCAGCCCCAGCATTTT; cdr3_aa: CASSLDRGGQPQHF
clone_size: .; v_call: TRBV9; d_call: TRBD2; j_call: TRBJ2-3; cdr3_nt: TGTGCCAGCAGCGTACGGAGCGGGAGCGGGTCAGATACGCAGTATTTT; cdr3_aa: CASSVRSGSGSDTQYF
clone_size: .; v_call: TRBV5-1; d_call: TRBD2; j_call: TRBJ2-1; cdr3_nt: TGCGCCAGCAGCTTGTGGGGTTCGGCTAGCGGGGAAAATGAGCAGTTCTTC; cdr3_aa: CASSLWGSASGENEQFF
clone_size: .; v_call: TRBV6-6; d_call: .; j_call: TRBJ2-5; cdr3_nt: TGTGCCAGCAGTTACATGGGCTCCTTGTACCAAGAGACCCAGTACTTC; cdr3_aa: CASSYMGSLYQETQYF
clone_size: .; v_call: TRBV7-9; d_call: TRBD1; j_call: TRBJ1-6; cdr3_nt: TGTGCCAGCAGCCGGGACAGGGATTCACCCCTCCACTTT; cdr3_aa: CASSRDRDSPLHF
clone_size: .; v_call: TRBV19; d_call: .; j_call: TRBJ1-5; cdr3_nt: TGTGCCAGTACCTTTAGGGGGAGCAATCAGCCCCAGCATTTT; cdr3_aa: CASTFRGSNQPQHF
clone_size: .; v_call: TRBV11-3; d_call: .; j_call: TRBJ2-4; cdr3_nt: TGTGCCAGCAGCGGGGGGGCCAAAAACATTCAGTACTTC; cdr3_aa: CASSGGAKNIQYF
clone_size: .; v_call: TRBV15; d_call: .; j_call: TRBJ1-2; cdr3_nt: TGTGCCACCAGCAGAGATCGCTATGGCTACACCTTC; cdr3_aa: CATSRDRYGYTF
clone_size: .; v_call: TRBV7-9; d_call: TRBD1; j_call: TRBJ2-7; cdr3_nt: TGTGCCAGCAGCTTACTGAGGGCAGGGGGCGGCGAGCAGTACTTC; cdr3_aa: CASSLLRAGGGEQYF
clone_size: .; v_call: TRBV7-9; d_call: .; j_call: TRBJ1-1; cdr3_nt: TGTGCCAGCAGCTTAGTTGCGGTGAACACTGAAGCTTTCTTT; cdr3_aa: CASSLVAVNTEAFF
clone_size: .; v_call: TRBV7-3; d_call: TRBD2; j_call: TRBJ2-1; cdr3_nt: TGTGCCAGCAGCTTGAACGTGAGCGGGAGGGGTAGGAATGAGCAGTTCTTC; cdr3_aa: CASSLNVSGRGRNEQFF
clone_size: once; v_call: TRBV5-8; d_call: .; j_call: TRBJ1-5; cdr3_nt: TGTGCCAGCAGCTTGGGTCAGAGCAATCAGCCCCAGCATTTT; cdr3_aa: CASSLGQSNQPQHF
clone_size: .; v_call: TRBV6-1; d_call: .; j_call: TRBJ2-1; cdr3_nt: TGTGCCAGCAGTGAAATGAGTGGCTCCTACAATGAGCAGTTCTTC; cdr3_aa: CASSEMSGSYNEQFF
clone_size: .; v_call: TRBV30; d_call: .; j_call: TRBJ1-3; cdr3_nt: TGTGCCTGGAGTGTAAACAGCTTTGCCACCATATATTTT; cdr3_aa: CAWSVNSFATIYF
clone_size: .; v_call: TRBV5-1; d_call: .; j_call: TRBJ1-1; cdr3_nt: TGCGCCAGCAGAAGTGGGGGCGCGAACACTGAAGCTTTCTTT; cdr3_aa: CASRSGGANTEAFF
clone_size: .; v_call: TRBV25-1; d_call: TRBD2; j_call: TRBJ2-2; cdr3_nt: TGTGCCAGCAGTGAAACCCCTGGTAGCGGGGGAGGCACCGGGGAGCTGTTTTTT; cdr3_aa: CASSETPGSGGGTGELFF
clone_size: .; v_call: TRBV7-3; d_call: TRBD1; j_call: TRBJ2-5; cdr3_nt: TGTGCCAGCAGCTTTAGGACAGGGCCTCCATTGGAGACCCAGTACTTC; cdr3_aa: CASSFRTGPPLETQYF